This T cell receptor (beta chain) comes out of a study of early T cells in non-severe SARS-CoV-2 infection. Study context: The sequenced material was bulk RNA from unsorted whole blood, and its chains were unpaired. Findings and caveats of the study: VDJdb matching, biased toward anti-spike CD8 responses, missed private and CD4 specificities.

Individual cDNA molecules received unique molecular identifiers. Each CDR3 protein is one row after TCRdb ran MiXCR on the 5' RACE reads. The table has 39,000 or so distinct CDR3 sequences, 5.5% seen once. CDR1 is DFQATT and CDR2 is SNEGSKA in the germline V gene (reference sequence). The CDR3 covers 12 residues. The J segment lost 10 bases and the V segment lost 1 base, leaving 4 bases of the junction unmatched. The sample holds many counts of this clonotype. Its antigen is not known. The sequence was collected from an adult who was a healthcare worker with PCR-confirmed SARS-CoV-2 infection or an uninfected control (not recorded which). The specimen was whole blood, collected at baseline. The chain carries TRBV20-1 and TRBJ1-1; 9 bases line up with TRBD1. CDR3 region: CSARVADRGAFF. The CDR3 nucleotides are TGCAGTGCTAGAGTAGCGGACAGGGGAGCTTTCTTT.